This paragraph covers one T cell receptor beta chain sequence. In the 2 weeks before study entry, exposed participants met a COVID-19 case, which was PCR-confirmed or clinician-diagnosed. Assay used: immunoSEQ multiplex PCR; TCRdb lists only in-frame clones, some missing. Of approximately 250,000 clones in the sample, under 95% were seen once. The sample comes from a study of blood T cell repertoires in COVID-19. V lost 3 bases, J lost 7 bases, and 0 bases stayed unmatched. Germline V lookup: CDR1 SGHRS, CDR2 YFSETQ. The CDR3 has 11 residues. The sample taken for sequencing was PBMCs or T cells enriched from blood (not recorded which). This TCR derives from a man aged 35 to 55 who had been exposed to COVID-19. V is TRBV5-1 and J is TRBJ2-7; the match to TRBD1 covers 8 bases. The CDR3 region has the DNA TGCGCCAGCAGCTGGGACAGGGAGCAGTACTTC. Translation: CASSWDREQYF.